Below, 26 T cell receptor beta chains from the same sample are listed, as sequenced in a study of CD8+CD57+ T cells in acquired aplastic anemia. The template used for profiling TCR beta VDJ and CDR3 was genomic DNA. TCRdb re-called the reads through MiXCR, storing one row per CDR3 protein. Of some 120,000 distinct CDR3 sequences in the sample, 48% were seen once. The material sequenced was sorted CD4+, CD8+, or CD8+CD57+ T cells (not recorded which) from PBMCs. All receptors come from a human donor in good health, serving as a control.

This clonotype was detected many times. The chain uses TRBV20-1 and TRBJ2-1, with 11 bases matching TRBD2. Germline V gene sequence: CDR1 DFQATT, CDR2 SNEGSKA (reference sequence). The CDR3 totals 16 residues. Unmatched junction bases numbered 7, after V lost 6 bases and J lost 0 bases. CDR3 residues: CSAPGLADSSYNEQFF. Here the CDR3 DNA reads TGCAGTGCACCGGGACTAGCGGACAGCTCCTACAATGAGCAGTTCTTC.

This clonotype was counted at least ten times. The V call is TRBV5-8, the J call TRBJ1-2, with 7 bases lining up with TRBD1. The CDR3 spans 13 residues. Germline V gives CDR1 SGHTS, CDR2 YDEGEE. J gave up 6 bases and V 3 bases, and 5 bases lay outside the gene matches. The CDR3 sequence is CASSSTGLHGYTF. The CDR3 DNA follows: TGTGCCAGCAGCTCGACAGGGTTGCATGGCTACACCTTC. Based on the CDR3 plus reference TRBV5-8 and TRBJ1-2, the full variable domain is EAGVTQSPTHLIKTRGQQATLRCSPISGHTSVYWYQQALGLGLQFLLWYDEGEERNRGNFPPRFSGRQFPNYSSELNVNALELEDSALYLCASSSTGLHGYTFGSGTRLTVV.

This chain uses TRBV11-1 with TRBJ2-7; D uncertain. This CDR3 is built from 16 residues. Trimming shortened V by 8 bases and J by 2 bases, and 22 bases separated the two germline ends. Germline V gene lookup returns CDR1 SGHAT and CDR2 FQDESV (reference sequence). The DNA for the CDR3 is TGTGCCAGCCGTCGTCTTAATGGGCCGTCCCCCTACGAGCAGTACTTC. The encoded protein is CASRRLNGPSPYEQYF.

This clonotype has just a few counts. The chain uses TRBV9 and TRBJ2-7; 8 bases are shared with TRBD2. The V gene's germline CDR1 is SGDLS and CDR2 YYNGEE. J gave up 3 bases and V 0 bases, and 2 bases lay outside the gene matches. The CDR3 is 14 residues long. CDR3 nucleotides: TGTGCCAGCAGCGTAGGACTAGCGAGCTACGAGCAGTACTTC. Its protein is CASSVGLASYEQYF.

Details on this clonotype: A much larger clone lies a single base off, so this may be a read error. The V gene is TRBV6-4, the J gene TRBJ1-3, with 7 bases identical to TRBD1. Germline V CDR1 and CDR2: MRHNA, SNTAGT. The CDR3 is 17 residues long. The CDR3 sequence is CASSHRGGKGSGSTIYF. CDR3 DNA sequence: TGTGCCAGCAGTCACAGGGGAGGCAAAGGATCTGGAAGCACCATATATTTT.

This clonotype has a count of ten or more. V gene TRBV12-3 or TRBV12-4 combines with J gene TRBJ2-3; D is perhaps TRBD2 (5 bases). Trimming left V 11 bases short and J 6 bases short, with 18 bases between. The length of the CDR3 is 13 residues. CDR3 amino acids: CASVAGVGDTQYF. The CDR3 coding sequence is TGTGCCTCCGTGGCCGGGGTGGGTGATACGCAGTATTTT.

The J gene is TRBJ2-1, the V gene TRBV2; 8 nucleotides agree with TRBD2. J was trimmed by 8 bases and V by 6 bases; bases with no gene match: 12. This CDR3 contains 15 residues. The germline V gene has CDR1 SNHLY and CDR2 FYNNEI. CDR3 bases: TGTGCCAGCAGCGATAGCGGGACCGACTTCCATGAGCAGTTCTTC. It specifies CASSDSGTDFHEQFF.

CDR3 sequence reads: CATSAGGGTEAFF. In nucleotides, the CDR3 is TGTGCCACCAGTGCGGGGGGCGGCACTGAAGCTTTCTTT. J is TRBJ1-1 and V is TRBV24-1, with D perhaps matching TRBD1 (6 bases). V lost 5 bases to trimming and J lost 4 bases, with 10 bases between them. The CDR3 covers 13 residues. Germline V gives CDR1 KGHDR, CDR2 SFDVKD.

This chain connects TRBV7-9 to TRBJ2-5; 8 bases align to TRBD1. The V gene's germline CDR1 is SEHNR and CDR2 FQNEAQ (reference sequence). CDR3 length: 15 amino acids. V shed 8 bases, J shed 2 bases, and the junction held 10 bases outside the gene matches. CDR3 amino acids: CASPPVGQEQETQYF. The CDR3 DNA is TGTGCCAGCCCCCCGGTGGGACAGGAGCAAGAGACCCAGTACTTC.

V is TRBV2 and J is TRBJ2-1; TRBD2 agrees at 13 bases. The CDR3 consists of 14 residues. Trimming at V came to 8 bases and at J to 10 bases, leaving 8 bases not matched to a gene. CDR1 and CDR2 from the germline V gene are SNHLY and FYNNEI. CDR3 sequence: CASRLAGGRREQFF. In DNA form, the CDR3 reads TGTGCCAGCCGACTAGCGGGGGGCCGTCGGGAGCAGTTCTTC.

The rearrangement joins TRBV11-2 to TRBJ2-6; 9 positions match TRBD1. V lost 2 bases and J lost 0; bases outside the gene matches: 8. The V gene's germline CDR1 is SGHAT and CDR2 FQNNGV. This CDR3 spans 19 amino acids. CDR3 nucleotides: TGTGCCAGCAGCTTACAAGGACAGGGGCTGTGCTCTGGGGCCAACGTCCTGACTTTC. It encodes CASSLQGQGLCSGANVLTF.

CDR3 nucleotide sequence: TGTGCCGGCCGCGGGCAGCAATTCATGAACACTGAAGCTTTCTTT. Translated: CAGRGQQFMNTEAFF. The chain uses TRBV30 and TRBJ1-1, with D hard to call. Germline-derived CDR1 and CDR2 are GTSNPN and SVGIG (reference sequence). The CDR3 covers 15 residues. The V end was cut by 8 bases, the J end by 0 bases, with 19 bases between.

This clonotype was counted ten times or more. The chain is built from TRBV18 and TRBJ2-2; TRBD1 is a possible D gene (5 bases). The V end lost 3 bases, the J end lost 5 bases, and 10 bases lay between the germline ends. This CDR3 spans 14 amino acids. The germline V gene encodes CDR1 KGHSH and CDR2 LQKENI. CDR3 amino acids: CASSPYAGTGELFF. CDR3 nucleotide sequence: TGTGCCAGCTCACCGTACGCAGGGACCGGGGAGCTGTTTTTT.

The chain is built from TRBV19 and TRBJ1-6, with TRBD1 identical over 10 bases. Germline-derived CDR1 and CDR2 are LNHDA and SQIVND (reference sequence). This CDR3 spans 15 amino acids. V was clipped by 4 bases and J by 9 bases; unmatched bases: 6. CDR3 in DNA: TGTGCCAGTAGTAGTTCGACAGGGGGCTCTTCACCCCTCCACTTT. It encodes CASSSSTGGSSPLHF. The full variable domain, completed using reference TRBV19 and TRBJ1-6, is DGGITQSPKYLFRKEGQNVTLSCEQNLNHDAMYWYRQDPGQGLRLIYYSQIVNDFQKGDIAEGYSVSREKKESFPLTVTSAQKNPTAFYLCASSSSTGGSSPLHFGNGTRLTVT.

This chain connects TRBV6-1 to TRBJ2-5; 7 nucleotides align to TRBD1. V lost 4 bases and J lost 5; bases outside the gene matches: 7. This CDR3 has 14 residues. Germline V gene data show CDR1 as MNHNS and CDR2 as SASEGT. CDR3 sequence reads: CASSGQGWAETQYF. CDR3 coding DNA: TGTGCCAGCAGTGGACAGGGTTGGGCGGAGACCCAGTACTTC.

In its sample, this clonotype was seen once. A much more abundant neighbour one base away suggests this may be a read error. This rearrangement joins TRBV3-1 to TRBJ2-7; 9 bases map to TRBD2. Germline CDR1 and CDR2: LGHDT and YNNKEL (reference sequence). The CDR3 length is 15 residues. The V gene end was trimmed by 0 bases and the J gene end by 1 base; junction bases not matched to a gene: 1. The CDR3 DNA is TGTGCCAGCAGCCAAGAGGCGGGGGGGTCCTACGAGCAGTACTTC. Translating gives CASSQEAGGSYEQYF.

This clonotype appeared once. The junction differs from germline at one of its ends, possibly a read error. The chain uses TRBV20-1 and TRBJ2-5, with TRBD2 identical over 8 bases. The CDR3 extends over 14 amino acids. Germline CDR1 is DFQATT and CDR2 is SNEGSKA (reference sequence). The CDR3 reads CSAGVAGGQGTQYF. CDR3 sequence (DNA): TGCAGTGCTGGAGTGGCGGGGGGCCAAGGGACCCAGTACTTC.

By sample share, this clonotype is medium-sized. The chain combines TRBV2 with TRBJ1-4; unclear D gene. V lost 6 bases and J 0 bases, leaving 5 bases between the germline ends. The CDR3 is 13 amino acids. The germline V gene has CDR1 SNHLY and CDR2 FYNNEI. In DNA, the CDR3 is TGTGCCAGCAGGAGAGCAACTAATGAAAAACTGTTTTTT. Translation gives CASRRATNEKLFF.

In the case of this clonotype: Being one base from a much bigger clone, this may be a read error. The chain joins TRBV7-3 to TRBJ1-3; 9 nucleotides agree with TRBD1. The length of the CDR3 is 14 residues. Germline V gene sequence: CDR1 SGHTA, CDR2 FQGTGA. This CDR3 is CVSSSGQGENTIYF. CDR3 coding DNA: TGTGTCAGCAGCTCGGGACAGGGAGAAAACACCATATATTTT.

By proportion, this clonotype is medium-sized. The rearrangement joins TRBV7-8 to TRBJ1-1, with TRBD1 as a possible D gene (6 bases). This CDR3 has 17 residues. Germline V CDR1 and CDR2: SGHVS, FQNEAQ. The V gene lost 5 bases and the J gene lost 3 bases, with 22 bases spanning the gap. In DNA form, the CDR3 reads TGTGCCAGCAGCCAGGGGAACGCTCCTCGTGACTACACTGAAGCTTTCTTT. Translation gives CASSQGNAPRDYTEAFF.

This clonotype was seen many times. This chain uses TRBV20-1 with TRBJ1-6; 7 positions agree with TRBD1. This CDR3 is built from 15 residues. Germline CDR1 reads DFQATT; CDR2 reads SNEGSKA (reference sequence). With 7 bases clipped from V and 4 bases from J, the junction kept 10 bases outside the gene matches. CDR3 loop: CSGTPGTAYNSPLHF. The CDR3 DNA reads TGCAGTGGGACCCCCGGGACAGCATATAATTCACCCCTCCACTTT.

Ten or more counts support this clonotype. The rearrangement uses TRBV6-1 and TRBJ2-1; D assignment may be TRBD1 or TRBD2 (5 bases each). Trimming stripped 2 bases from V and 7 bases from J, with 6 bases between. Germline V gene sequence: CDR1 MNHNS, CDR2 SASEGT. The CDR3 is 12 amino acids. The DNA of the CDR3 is TGTGCCAGCAGTGAATGGGGGAATGAGCAGTTCTTC. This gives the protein CASSEWGNEQFF.

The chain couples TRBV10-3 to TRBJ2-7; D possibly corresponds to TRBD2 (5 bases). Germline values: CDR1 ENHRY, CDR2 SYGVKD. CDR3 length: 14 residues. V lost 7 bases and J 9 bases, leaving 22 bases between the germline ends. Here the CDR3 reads CAINHSAGGGGQYF. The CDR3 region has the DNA TGTGCCATCAACCACTCGGCAGGAGGAGGAGGGCAGTACTTC.

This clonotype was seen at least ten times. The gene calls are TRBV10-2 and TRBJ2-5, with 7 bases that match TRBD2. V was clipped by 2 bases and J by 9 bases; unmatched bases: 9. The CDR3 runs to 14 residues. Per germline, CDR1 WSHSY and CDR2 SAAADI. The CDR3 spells CASSEPGLNGAQYF. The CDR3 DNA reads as TGCGCCAGCAGTGAGCCGGGACTAAATGGAGCCCAGTACTTC.

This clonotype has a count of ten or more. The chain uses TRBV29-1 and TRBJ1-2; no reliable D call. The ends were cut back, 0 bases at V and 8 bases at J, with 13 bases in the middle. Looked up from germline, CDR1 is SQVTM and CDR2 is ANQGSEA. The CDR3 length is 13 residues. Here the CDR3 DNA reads TGCAGCGTTGAAGATCGCGCAACTCTGGGCTACACCTTC. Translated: CSVEDRATLGYTF.

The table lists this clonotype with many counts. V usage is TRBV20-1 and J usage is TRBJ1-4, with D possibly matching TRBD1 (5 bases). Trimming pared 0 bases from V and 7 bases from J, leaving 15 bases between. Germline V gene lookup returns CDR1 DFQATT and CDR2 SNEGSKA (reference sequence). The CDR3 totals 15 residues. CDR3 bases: TGCAGTGCTAGAGATCGCGAGGGGCGAGGTGAAAAACTGTTTTTT. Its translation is CSARDREGRGEKLFF.